This TCR beta chain was documented in a study of response to subunit inactivated influenza vaccine. From the RT-PCR reads, TCRdb called clonotypes with MiXCR, one entry per CDR3 protein. Of about 570,000 distinct CDR3 sequences in the sample, about 10% were seen once. The J segment lost 4 bases and the V segment lost 0 bases, leaving 3 bases of the junction unmatched. Germline assignment: CDR1 SGHRS and CDR2 YFSETQ. CDR3 length: 15 amino acids. The sample also formed part of further work on T cells expressing NK-cell markers. That publication notes: 5'RACE template switching with UMIs generated TCR beta cDNA. Sequenced donors, eight in total, included seven who were HCMV-seropositive and one who was seronegative. The dominant NKG2C+ clonotypes represented about 1.0-7.5% of CD8+ T cells in five to seven donors. Several donors showed these clonotypes also leading the CD3+CD56-NKG2C+ fraction.

This receptor was obtained from a man in his forties or fifties who received an inactivated influenza vaccine. Sample: PBMCs from blood, taken on the day of vaccination. This chain uses TRBV5-1 with TRBJ2-5; 10 nucleotides match TRBD2. The CDR3 is CASSLAGTSAETQYF. The DNA of the CDR3 is TGCGCCAGCAGCTTGGCCGGGACTAGCGCAGAGACCCAGTACTTC.